This T cell receptor (beta chain) was retrieved from a study of cytomegalovirus exposure and HLA in healthy donors. V shed 2 bases and J shed 7 bases, with 9 bases lying between them. Germline V gene lookup returns CDR1 SGHNT and CDR2 YYREEE (reference sequence). This CDR3 comprises 12 residues. The PCR contained 60 Vbeta and 13 Jbeta primers. Repertoires were generated with immunoSEQ multiplex PCR, while TCRdb's copy carries only in-frame clones and drops some. Of approximately 40,000 clones listed, roughly 90% are singletons. Sequencing was performed on PBMCs. The genes are TRBV5-4 and TRBJ1-2; no definite D call. The source is a woman in her forties in good health and CMV-seropositive. The CDR3 loop reads CASSLPNSGYTF. Written as DNA, the CDR3 is TGTGCCAGCAGCTTACCTAATTCTGGCTACACCTTC.